These 7 T cell receptor beta chains came from one sample sequenced in a study of metastatic and nonmetastatic thyroid tumors. The entire patient cohort was treatment-naive prior to thyroid surgery. TCRdb re-called clones via MiXCR from the PCR reads. Of tens of thousands of clones listed, around 16% were seen once; the top ten hold about 38%. The source material was blood. These TCRs come from a female donor with papillary thyroid cancer or a benign thyroid nodule (not recorded which). Some clones in this sample may be carry-over from other donors' samples.

In its sample, this clone was seen many times. The chain carries TRBV28 and TRBJ1-4, with a possible D match to TRBD1 (5 bases). Trimming removed 5 bases from V and 8 bases from J, with 18 bases in between. Germline V gene sequence: CDR1 MDHEN, CDR2 SYDVKM. This CDR3 is 15 amino acids long. CDR3 nucleotides: TGTGCCAGCAGTCAAGGAGGCGGAGGGGCGGAAAAACTGTTTTTT. It is translated as CASSQGGGGAEKLFF.

The table lists this clone with many counts. The chain has TRBV11-3 and TRBJ2-5, with 8 bases matching TRBD1. The germline CDR1 and CDR2 sequences are SGHNT and YENEEA. V lost 3 bases to trimming and J lost 3 bases; unmatched junction nucleotides: 9. The length of the CDR3 is 16 residues. CDR3 region: CASSFRHGTGKETQYF. Here the CDR3 DNA reads TGTGCCAGCAGCTTCCGACATGGGACAGGAAAAGAGACCCAGTACTTC.

This clone was detected many times. A clone one base away is much larger, so this may be a read error. V is TRBV6-1 and J is TRBJ2-1; 10 bases are a match to TRBD2. Germline V gives CDR1 MNHNS, CDR2 SASEGT. V shed 8 bases and J 6 bases; nucleotides not matched to a gene: 13. This CDR3 comprises 16 residues. DNA of the CDR3: TGTGCCAGCGGAACCAGAGCGGGAGGGCAGAGCAATGAGCAGTTCTTC. It specifies CASGTRAGGQSNEQFF.

The chain combines TRBV7-2 with TRBJ2-7; 7 bases line up with TRBD2. Germline CDR1 SGHTA, CDR2 FQGNSA. After removal of 5 bases from V and 2 bases from J, the junction contained 9 bases not matched to a gene. The CDR3 has 15 residues. This CDR3 is CASSQRAGITYEQYF. CDR3 nucleotide sequence: TGTGCCAGCAGCCAACGAGCGGGGATTACCTACGAGCAGTACTTC.

At least ten counts were recorded for this clone. A read error may explain this, as a much larger clone is one base away. The rearrangement uses TRBV6-1 and TRBJ1-2; the D is unclear. This CDR3 region has 11 residues. CDR1 and CDR2 from the germline V gene are MNHNS and SASEGT. In DNA, the CDR3 is TGTGCCAGCACCTCGTGGCTTGGCCACACCTTC. Protein sequence: CASTSWLGHTF.

This clone was counted many times. The chain carries TRBV15 and TRBJ1-6; D is undetermined. Trimming removed 6 bases at V and 8 bases at J, with 14 bases between. Per germline, CDR1 LNHNV and CDR2 YYDKDF (reference sequence). The CDR3 has 14 amino acids. CDR3 in DNA: TGTGCCACCAGGCAACTTGAAGGAGATTCACCCCTCCACTTT. This encodes CATRQLEGDSPLHF.

This clone showed up many times. The V gene is TRBV7-9, the J gene TRBJ2-3; D remains ambiguous. The germline gives CDR1 SEHNR, CDR2 FQNEAQ (reference sequence). Trimming stripped 1 base from V and 0 bases from J, with 2 bases between. The CDR3 loop spans 13 amino acids. CDR3 region: CASSLGSTDTQYF. CDR3 coding DNA: TGTGCCAGCAGCTTAGGTAGCACAGATACGCAGTATTTT.